The clone carrying this TCR beta chain was counted at least ten times. The library protocol tagged each TCR cDNA with a unique molecular identifier. Using its own MiXCR run on the 5' RACE reads, TCRdb lists one record per CDR3 protein. The sample comprises 60,000 to 65,000 distinct CDR3 sequences, about 8% of which are singletons, and approximately 15% rests with the top ten. CDR3 length: 14 amino acids. Unmatched junction bases numbered 7, after V lost 6 bases and J lost 3 bases. CDR1 and CDR2 (germline): DFQATT, SNEGSKA (reference sequence). Time point specified: sample taken at primary tumor resection. The input material, whole RNA from tumor, nontumor lung or frozen PBMC, was sequenced unsorted. These data originate in a study of spatial heterogeneity in lung cancer. Study in general: More than nine raw reads, on average, carried each unique TCR and UMI combination.

Sequencing was performed on PBMCs, taken at surgery. The V gene is TRBV20-1, the J gene TRBJ1-2; 10 nucleotides match TRBD1. The receptor's source is a female donor with early-stage non-small cell lung cancer. The CDR3 sequence: CSAVPGQGYYGYTF. DNA of the CDR3: TGCAGTGCCGTCCCGGGACAGGGGTACTATGGCTACACCTTC.